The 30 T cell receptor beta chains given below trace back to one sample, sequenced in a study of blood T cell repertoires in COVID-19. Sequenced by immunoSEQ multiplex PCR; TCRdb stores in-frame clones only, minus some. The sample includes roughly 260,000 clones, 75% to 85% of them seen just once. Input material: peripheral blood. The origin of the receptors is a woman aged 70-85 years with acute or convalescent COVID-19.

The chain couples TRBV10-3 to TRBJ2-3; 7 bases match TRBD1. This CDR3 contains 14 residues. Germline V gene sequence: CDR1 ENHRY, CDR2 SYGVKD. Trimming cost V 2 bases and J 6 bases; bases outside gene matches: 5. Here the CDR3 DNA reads TGTGCCATCAGTGAGACAGGGGTGGGTGATACGCAGTATTTT. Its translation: CAISETGVGDTQYF.

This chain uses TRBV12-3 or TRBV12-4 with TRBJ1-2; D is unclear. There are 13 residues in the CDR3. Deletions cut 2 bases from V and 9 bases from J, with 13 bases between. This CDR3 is CASSLWAGHSYTF. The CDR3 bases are TGTGCCAGCAGTTTATGGGCTGGGCATAGCTACACCTTC.

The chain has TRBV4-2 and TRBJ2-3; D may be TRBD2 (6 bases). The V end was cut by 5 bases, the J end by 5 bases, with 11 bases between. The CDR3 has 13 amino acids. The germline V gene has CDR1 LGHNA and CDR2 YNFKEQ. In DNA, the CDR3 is TGTGCCAGCAGCACTCCGGGACTAGATACGCAGTATTTT. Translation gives CASSTPGLDTQYF.

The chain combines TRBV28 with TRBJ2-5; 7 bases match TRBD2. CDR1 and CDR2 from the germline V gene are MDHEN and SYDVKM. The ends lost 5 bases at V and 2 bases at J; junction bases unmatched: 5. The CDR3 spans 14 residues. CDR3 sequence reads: CASSGLGGQETQYF. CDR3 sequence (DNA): TGTGCCAGCAGTGGACTGGGGGGGCAAGAGACCCAGTACTTC.

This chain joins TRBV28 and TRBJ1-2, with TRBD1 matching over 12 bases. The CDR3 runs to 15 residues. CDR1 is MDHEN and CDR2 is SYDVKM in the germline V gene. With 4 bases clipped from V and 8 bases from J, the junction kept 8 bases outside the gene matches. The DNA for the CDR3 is TGTGCCAGCAGTTCCCGGGACAGGGGGCGAGGAGGCTACACCTTC. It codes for CASSSRDRGRGGYTF.

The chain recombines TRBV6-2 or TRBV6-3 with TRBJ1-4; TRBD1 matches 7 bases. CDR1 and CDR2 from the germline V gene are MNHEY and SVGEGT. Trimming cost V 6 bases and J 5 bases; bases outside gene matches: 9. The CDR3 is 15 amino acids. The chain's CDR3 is CASSEPGQSNEKLFF. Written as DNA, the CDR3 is TGTGCCAGCAGCGAGCCGGGACAGAGCAATGAAAAACTGTTTTTT.

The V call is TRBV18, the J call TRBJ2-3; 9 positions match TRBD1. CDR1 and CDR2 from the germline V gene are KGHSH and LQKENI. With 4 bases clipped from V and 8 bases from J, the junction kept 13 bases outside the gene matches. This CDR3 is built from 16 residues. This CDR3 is CASSLWDRAPPSTQYF. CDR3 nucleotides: TGTGCCAGCTCACTTTGGGACAGGGCCCCCCCGAGTACGCAGTATTTT.

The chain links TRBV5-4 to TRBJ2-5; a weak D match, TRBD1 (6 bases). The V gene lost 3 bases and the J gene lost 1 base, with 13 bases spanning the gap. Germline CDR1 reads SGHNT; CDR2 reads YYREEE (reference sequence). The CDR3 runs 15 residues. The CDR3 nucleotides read TGTGCCAGCAGCTCCCAGACAGGTAGCCAAGAGACCCAGTACTTC. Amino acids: CASSSQTGSQETQYF.

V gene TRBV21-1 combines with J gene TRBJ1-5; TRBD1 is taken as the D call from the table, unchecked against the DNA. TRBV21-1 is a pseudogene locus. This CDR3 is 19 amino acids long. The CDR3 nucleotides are TGTGCCAGCAGCTTCATGGTTTTAATAGACAGGGAGGACAATCAGCCCCAGCATTTT. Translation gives CASSFMVLIDREDNQPQHF.

CDR3 loop: CASSQSGGARSYNEQFF. CDR3 DNA sequence: TGCGCCAGCAGCCAAAGTGGCGGGGCCCGTTCCTACAATGAGCAGTTCTTC. V gene TRBV4-1 combines with J gene TRBJ2-1; D possibly corresponds to TRBD2 (6 bases). The CDR3 runs 17 residues. The V end was cut by 2 bases, the J end by 1 base, with 15 bases between. Germline V gives CDR1 MGHRA, CDR2 YSYEKL.

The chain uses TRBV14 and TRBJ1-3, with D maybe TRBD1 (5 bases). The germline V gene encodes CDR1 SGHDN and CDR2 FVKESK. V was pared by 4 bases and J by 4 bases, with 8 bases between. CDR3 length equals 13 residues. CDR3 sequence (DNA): TGTGCCAGCAGCCGACAGTCAGGAAACACCATATATTTT. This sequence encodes CASSRQSGNTIYF.

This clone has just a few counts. CDR3: CASSPELAGGPYNEQFF. CDR3 sequence (DNA): TGTGCCAGTAGTCCCGAACTAGCGGGGGGCCCCTACAATGAGCAGTTCTTC. The chain uses TRBV19 and TRBJ2-1, with TRBD2 matching over 12 bases. J was trimmed by 2 bases and V by 5 bases; bases with no gene match: 7. The CDR3 contains 17 residues. Germline assignment: CDR1 LNHDA and CDR2 SQIVND (reference sequence).

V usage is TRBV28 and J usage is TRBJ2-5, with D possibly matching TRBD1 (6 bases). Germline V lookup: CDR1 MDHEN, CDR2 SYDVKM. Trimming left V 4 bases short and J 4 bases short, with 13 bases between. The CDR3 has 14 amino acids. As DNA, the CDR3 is TGTGCCAGCAGTTCTGATCTCAGGGGAGAGACCCAGTACTTC. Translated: CASSSDLRGETQYF.

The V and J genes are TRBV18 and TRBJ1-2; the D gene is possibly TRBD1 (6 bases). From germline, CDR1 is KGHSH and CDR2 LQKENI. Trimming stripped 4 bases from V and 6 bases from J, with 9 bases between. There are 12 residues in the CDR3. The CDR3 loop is CASSRRGDGYTF. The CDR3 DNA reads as TGTGCCAGCTCACGCAGGGGAGATGGCTACACCTTC. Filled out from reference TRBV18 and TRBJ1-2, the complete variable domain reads NAGVMQNPRHLVRRRGQEARLRCSPMKGHSHVYWYRQLPEEGLKFMVYLQKENIIDESGMPKERFSAEFPKEGPSILRIQQVVRGDSAAYFCASSRRGDGYTFGSGTRLTVV.

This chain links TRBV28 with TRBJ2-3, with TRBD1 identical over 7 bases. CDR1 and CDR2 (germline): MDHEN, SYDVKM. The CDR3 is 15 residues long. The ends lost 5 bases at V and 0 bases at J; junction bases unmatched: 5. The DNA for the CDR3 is TGTGCCAGCAGTCCTTTCAGGGGGAGCACAGATACGCAGTATTTT. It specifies CASSPFRGSTDTQYF.

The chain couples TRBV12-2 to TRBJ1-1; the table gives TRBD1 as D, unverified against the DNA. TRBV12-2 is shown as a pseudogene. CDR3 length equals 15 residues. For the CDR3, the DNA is TGTGCAAGTCGCTCCTCTCCGGGACAGAACACTGAAGCTTTCTTT. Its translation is CASRSSPGQNTEAFF.

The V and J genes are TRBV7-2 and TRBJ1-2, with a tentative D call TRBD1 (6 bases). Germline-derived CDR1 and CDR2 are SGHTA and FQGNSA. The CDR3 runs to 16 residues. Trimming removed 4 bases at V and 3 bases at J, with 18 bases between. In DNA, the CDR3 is TGTGCCAGCAGCTCGCAGGTCAGGGGCGCTTACTATGGCTACACCTTC. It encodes CASSSQVRGAYYGYTF.

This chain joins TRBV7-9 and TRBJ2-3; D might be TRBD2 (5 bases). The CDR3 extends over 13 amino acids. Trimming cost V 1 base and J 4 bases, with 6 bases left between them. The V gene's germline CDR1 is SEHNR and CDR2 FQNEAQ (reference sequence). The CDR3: CASSLGTSDTQYF. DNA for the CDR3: TGTGCCAGCAGCTTAGGGACTTCAGATACGCAGTATTTT.

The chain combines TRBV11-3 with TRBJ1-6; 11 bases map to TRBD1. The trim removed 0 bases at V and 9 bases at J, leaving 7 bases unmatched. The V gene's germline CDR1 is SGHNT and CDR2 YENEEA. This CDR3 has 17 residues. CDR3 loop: CASSLEWTGGGRSPLHF. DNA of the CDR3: TGTGCCAGCAGCTTAGAGTGGACAGGGGGCGGACGTTCACCCCTCCACTTT.

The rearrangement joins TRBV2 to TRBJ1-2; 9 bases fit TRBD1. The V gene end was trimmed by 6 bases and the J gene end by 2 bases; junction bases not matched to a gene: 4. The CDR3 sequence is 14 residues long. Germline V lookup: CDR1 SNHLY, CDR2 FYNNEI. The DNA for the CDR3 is TGTGCCAGCAGGGGGGACAGGGCCAACTATGGCTACACCTTC. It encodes CASRGDRANYGYTF.

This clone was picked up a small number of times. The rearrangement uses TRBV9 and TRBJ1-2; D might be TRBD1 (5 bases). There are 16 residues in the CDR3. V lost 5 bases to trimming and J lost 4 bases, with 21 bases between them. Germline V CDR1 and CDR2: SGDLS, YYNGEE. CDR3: CASSDQPAGIRYGYTF. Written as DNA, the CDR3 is TGTGCCAGCAGTGATCAACCTGCAGGGATACGCTATGGCTACACCTTC.

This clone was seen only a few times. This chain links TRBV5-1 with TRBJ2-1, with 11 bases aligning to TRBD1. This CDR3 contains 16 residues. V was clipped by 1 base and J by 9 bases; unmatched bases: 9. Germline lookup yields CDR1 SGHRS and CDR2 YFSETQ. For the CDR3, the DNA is TGCGCCAGCAGCTTGTCAGGGGACAGGGGGTTGGGTGAGCAGTTCTTC. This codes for CASSLSGDRGLGEQFF.

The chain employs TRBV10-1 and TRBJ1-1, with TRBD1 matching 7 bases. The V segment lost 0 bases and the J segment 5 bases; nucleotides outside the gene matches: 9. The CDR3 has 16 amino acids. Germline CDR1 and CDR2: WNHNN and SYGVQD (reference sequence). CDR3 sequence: CASSESVGRGLTEAFF. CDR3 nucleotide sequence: TGCGCCAGCAGTGAGTCGGTTGGCAGGGGGTTAACTGAAGCTTTCTTT.

The CDR3 is CASSRQGAGNTIYF. The CDR3 DNA sequence: TGTGCCAGCAGCCGACAGGGGGCTGGAAACACCATATATTTT. The chain combines TRBV3-1 (or the pseudogene TRBV3-2) with TRBJ1-3; 9 bases map to TRBD1. In germline, CDR1 is LGHDT, CDR2 YNNKEL (reference sequence). The CDR3 extends over 14 amino acids. V was clipped by 4 bases and J by 2 bases; unmatched bases: 0.

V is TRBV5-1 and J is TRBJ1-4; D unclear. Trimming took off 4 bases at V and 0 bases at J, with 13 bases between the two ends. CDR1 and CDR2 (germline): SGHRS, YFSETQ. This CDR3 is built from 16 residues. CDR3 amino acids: CASSPIARTTNEKLFF. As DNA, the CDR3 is TGCGCCAGCAGCCCTATTGCCAGGACAACTAATGAAAAACTGTTTTTT.

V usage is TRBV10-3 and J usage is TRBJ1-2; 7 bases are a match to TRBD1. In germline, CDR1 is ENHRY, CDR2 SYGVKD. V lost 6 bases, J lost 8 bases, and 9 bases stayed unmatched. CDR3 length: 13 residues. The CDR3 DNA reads TGTGCCATCAGCGGGACAGACCCTTGGGGCTACACCTTC. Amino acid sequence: CAISGTDPWGYTF.

As DNA, the CDR3 is TGTGCCAGCAGTTTCACCTCCGGGACAGGAACTATTGGCTACACCTTC. It codes for CASSFTSGTGTIGYTF. The chain recombines TRBV27 with TRBJ1-2, with 8 bases lining up with TRBD1. CDR3 length: 16 residues. CDR1 is MNHEY and CDR2 is SMNVEV in the germline V gene (reference sequence). J gave up 7 bases and V 3 bases, and 13 bases lay outside the gene matches.

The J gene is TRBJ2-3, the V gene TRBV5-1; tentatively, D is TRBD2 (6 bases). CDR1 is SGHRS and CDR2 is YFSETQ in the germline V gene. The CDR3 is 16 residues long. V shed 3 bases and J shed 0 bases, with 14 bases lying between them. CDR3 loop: CASSWALAASTDTQYF. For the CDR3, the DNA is TGCGCCAGCAGCTGGGCCTTAGCGGCTAGCACAGATACGCAGTATTTT. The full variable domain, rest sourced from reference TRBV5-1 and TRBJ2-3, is KAGVTQTPRYLIKTRGQQVTLSCSPISGHRSVSWYQQTPGQGLQFLFEYFSETQRNKGNFPGRFSGRQFSNSRSEMNVSTLELGDSALYLCASSWALAASTDTQYFGPGTRLTVL.

The CDR3 nucleotides read TGTGCCAGCAGCGTAGCGGGGGTAACAGATACGCAGTATTTT. Its translation is CASSVAGVTDTQYF. The V and J genes are TRBV9 and TRBJ2-3, with a weak D call TRBD2 (6 bases). Trimming took 0 bases from V and 3 from J, leaving 8 bases between them. This CDR3 spans 14 amino acids. Germline assignment: CDR1 SGDLS and CDR2 YYNGEE.

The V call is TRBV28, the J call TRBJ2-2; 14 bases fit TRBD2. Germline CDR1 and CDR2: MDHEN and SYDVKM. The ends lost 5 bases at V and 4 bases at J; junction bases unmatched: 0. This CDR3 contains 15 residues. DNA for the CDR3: TGTGCCAGCAGTGGGACTAGCGGGAGCACCGGGGAGCTGTTTTTT. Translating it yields CASSGTSGSTGELFF.